The entry below describes one T cell receptor beta chain. Its antigen is still unknown. The data derive from a study of cytomegalovirus exposure and HLA in healthy donors. Whole-study results and caveats: Specificity of a few CMV-associated chains for CMV antigens was verified in vitro. Listed as cytomegalovirus-associated were 150 to 200 TCR beta chains. Diagnosis of cytomegalovirus status made by the classifier reportedly showed high specificity and sensitivity.

Generated by immunoSEQ multiplex PCR, the TCRdb table keeps only in-frame clones and is missing some. Of fewer than 250,000 clones in the sample, around nine tenths were seen once. The origin of this receptor is a man between 18 and 35 years old in good health and CMV-seronegative. Sequences were obtained from PBMCs.

CDR3: CASSIGGTVLGEQYF. In DNA form, the CDR3 reads TGTGCCAGTAGTATAGGAGGGACAGTCCTCGGCGAGCAGTACTTC. The chain uses TRBV19 and TRBJ2-7, with TRBD1 identical over 7 bases. Germline values: CDR1 LNHDA, CDR2 SQIVND (reference sequence). Losses at the gene ends were 1 base for V and 6 bases for J; bases not matched to a gene: 9. CDR3 length: 15 residues.